This T cell receptor beta chain was identified during a study of blood T cell repertoires in COVID-19. Produced via immunoSEQ multiplex PCR; TCRdb's table is partial and in-frame only. The table lists 90,000 to 100,000 clones, approximately 82% of them singletons. The CDR3 runs to 15 residues. The germline V gene has CDR1 MNHEY and CDR2 SMNVEV (reference sequence). V dropped 5 bases and J dropped 9; count of bases not matched to a gene: 9. The rearrangement links TRBV27 to TRBJ2-1, with 11 positions matching TRBD2. The source is a man between 65 and 85 years old with acute or convalescent COVID-19. Material: peripheral blood. This chain's CDR3 is CASSPPSGRRGEQFF. The CDR3 DNA follows: TGTGCCAGCAGTCCTCCTAGCGGGAGGCGAGGTGAGCAGTTCTTC.